A selection of T cell receptor beta chains follows, all from one sample in a study of cytomegalovirus exposure and HLA in healthy donors. Some clones are missing from TCRdb's copy, which holds only in-frame ones; the method was immunoSEQ multiplex PCR. The sample has around 230,000 clones, about 88% seen once. The sequencing input was PBMCs. The source is a girl aged 2 to 10 in good health and CMV-seronegative. Both conserved end residues are part of each CDR3. Fields, in order: J gene, V gene, clone size, CDR3 length, D gene, CDR3 DNA, CDR3 protein. The D gene is left open where the match is weak. Not all rows give a size; the values are once, few, many and, for expanded clones, a class.

j_gene: TRBJ2-4
v_gene: TRBV4-1
abundance: .
len: 21
d_gene: TRBD2
CDR3nt: TGCGCCAGCAACCAAGATATGGGGACTAGCGGGAGTAGACGGGCCAAAAACATTCAGTACTTC
CDR3aa: CASNQDMGTSGSRRAKNIQYF

j_gene: TRBJ2-2
v_gene: TRBV4-1
abundance: .
len: 15
d_gene: TRBD1
CDR3nt: TGTGCCAGCAGCCCTTCGACAGGGGGCAACGAGGAGCTGTTTTTT
CDR3aa: CASSPSTGGNEELFF

j_gene: TRBJ1-1
v_gene: TRBV5-1
abundance: .
len: 16
d_gene: TRBD1
CDR3nt: TGCGCCAGCAGCTTGGCCGATCAGACAGGGAATACTGAAGCTTTCTTT
CDR3aa: CASSLADQTGNTEAFF

j_gene: TRBJ2-3
v_gene: TRBV11-3
abundance: .
len: 13
d_gene: .
CDR3nt: TGTGCCAGCAGCTTTACAGCAACAGATACGCAGTATTTT
CDR3aa: CASSFTATDTQYF

j_gene: TRBJ1-6
v_gene: TRBV27
abundance: .
len: 14
d_gene: TRBD1
CDR3nt: TGTGCCAGCGGCAGGGACAGCAAGGCTTCACCCCTCCACTTT
CDR3aa: CASGRDSKASPLHF

j_gene: TRBJ1-5
v_gene: TRBV19
abundance: .
len: 15
d_gene: .
CDR3nt: TGTGCCAGTAGTGAACGCGGCATCGCCAATCAGCCCCAGCATTTT
CDR3aa: CASSERGIANQPQHF

j_gene: TRBJ2-7
v_gene: TRBV5-1
abundance: .
len: 15
d_gene: TRBD2
CDR3nt: TGCGCCAGCAGACAGGGGACTAGCGGGAGCCACGAGCAGTACTTC
CDR3aa: CASRQGTSGSHEQYF

j_gene: TRBJ1-1
v_gene: TRBV19
abundance: .
len: 17
d_gene: TRBD1
CDR3nt: TGTGCCAGTAGTCCAATATTCCGGACAGGAGTGAACACTGAAGCTTTCTTT
CDR3aa: CASSPIFRTGVNTEAFF

j_gene: TRBJ2-5
v_gene: TRBV6-5
abundance: .
len: 15
d_gene: .
CDR3nt: TGTGCCAGCAGTTACTCGGGGAGCCCGTGGGAGACCCAGTACTTC
CDR3aa: CASSYSGSPWETQYF

j_gene: TRBJ2-5
v_gene: TRBV2
abundance: few
len: 16
d_gene: TRBD2
CDR3nt: TGTGCCAGCAAAAACTTAGCGGGGGTCTCAGTAGAGACCCAGTACTTC
CDR3aa: CASKNLAGVSVETQYF

j_gene: TRBJ1-1
v_gene: TRBV5-1
abundance: .
len: 14
d_gene: TRBD1
CDR3nt: TGCGCCAGCAGCTTGGACAGGGGCAACACTGAAGCTTTCTTT
CDR3aa: CASSLDRGNTEAFF

j_gene: TRBJ2-7
v_gene: TRBV11-2
abundance: .
len: 14
d_gene: .
CDR3nt: TGTGCCAGCAGCTTGTCCGACTATTCCTACGAGCAGTACTTC
CDR3aa: CASSLSDYSYEQYF

j_gene: TRBJ2-7
v_gene: TRBV6-1
abundance: .
len: 16
d_gene: TRBD1
CDR3nt: TGTGCCAGCAGTGAACTCGGAAGGGGGCATTCCTACGAGCAGTACTTC
CDR3aa: CASSELGRGHSYEQYF

j_gene: TRBJ2-7
v_gene: TRBV12-1
abundance: .
len: 15
d_gene: .
CDR3nt: TGTGCCAGCAGCCCCCACACAGGGGGAAGTGACGAGCAGTACTTC
CDR3aa: CASSPHTGGSDEQYF

j_gene: TRBJ1-1
v_gene: TRBV5-4
abundance: .
len: 17
d_gene: .
CDR3nt: TGTGCCAGCAGCTTGGTGGACAAATATATACTGAACACTGAAGCTTTCTTT
CDR3aa: CASSLVDKYILNTEAFF

j_gene: TRBJ2-2
v_gene: TRBV2
abundance: few
len: 14
d_gene: .
CDR3nt: TGTGCCAGCCGACAGGGAGGGAACACCGGGGAGCTGTTTTTT
CDR3aa: CASRQGGNTGELFF

j_gene: TRBJ2-7
v_gene: TRBV10-1
abundance: .
len: 14
d_gene: .
CDR3nt: TGCGCCAGCAGTGTGGGGGGAATCCCCTACGAGCAGTACTTC
CDR3aa: CASSVGGIPYEQYF

j_gene: TRBJ2-7
v_gene: TRBV5-1
abundance: .
len: 14
d_gene: .
CDR3nt: TGCGCCAGCAGCTTAATAGAGAACTCCTACGAGCAGTACTTC
CDR3aa: CASSLIENSYEQYF

j_gene: TRBJ2-6
v_gene: TRBV19
abundance: .
len: 15
d_gene: .
CDR3nt: TGTGCCAGTAGTATAGATCGGGCTGGGGCCAACGTCCTGACTTTC
CDR3aa: CASSIDRAGANVLTF

j_gene: TRBJ2-7
v_gene: TRBV6-5
abundance: .
len: 16
d_gene: TRBD2
CDR3nt: TGTGCCAGCAGTTACGGCCTTAGCGGGGGTCGCTACGAGCAGTACTTC
CDR3aa: CASSYGLSGGRYEQYF

j_gene: TRBJ2-5
v_gene: TRBV9
abundance: .
len: 15
d_gene: .
CDR3nt: TGTGCCAGCAGCGTAGAGGGCCGGGAACAAGAGACCCAGTACTTC
CDR3aa: CASSVEGREQETQYF

j_gene: TRBJ2-3
v_gene: TRBV10-3
abundance: .
len: 15
d_gene: TRBD2
CDR3nt: TGTGCCATCAGTGAGTCGAATGCGGGGGGGGATACGCAGTATTTT
CDR3aa: CAISESNAGGDTQYF

j_gene: TRBJ2-7
v_gene: TRBV30
abundance: .
len: 17
d_gene: TRBD1
CDR3nt: TGTGCCTGGAATCAGTACCGGGACAGTGGATCCTCCTACGAGCAGTACTTC
CDR3aa: CAWNQYRDSGSSYEQYF

j_gene: TRBJ2-5
v_gene: TRBV21-1
abundance: .
len: 15
d_gene: .
CDR3nt: TGTGCCAGCAGCAAAGCAGCGGGAGGGAGAGAGACCCAGTACTTC
CDR3aa: CASSKAAGGRETQYF

j_gene: TRBJ2-1
v_gene: TRBV4-1
abundance: .
len: 16
d_gene: TRBD2
CDR3nt: TGCGCCAGCAGTCAAAGACTAGCGGGGGCCTACAATGAGCAGTTCTTC
CDR3aa: CASSQRLAGAYNEQFF

j_gene: TRBJ2-5
v_gene: TRBV5-1
abundance: once
len: 15
d_gene: .
CDR3nt: TGCGCCAGCAGCTTGGCCCCTCAGGGAAAAGAGACCCAGTACTTC
CDR3aa: CASSLAPQGKETQYF

j_gene: TRBJ2-5
v_gene: TRBV7-2
abundance: .
len: 15
d_gene: TRBD2
CDR3nt: TGTGCCAGCAGCCCGGGGGGGCAGGGTATACAGACCCAGTACTTC
CDR3aa: CASSPGGQGIQTQYF

j_gene: TRBJ2-3
v_gene: TRBV29-1
abundance: .
len: 13
d_gene: .
CDR3nt: TGCAGCTCCTTGTGGGGGAGGACAGATACGCAGTATTTT
CDR3aa: CSSLWGRTDTQYF

j_gene: TRBJ2-1
v_gene: TRBV5-4
abundance: once
len: 16
d_gene: TRBD2
CDR3nt: TGTGCCAGCAGCTTGCCGAGCGGGAGCTCCTACAATGAGCAGTTCTTC
CDR3aa: CASSLPSGSSYNEQFF

j_gene: TRBJ1-3
v_gene: TRBV5-1
abundance: once
len: 15
d_gene: .
CDR3nt: TGCGCCAGCAGCTTGGGAAGGGGGTCTGGAAACACCATATATTTT
CDR3aa: CASSLGRGSGNTIYF

j_gene: TRBJ2-7
v_gene: TRBV11-2
abundance: .
len: 15
d_gene: TRBD2
CDR3nt: TGTGCCAGCAGCTTAGGGTTAGCGGGACTACACGAGCAGTACTTC
CDR3aa: CASSLGLAGLHEQYF

j_gene: TRBJ1-4
v_gene: TRBV5-1
abundance: .
len: 13
d_gene: .
CDR3nt: TGCGCCAGCTGTAGACTACGGGGAGAAAAACTGTTTTTT
CDR3aa: CASCRLRGEKLFF

j_gene: TRBJ2-3
v_gene: TRBV30
abundance: few
len: 17
d_gene: TRBD2
CDR3nt: TGTGCCTGGAGTGTACCCTTTTTAGCGGGAGTGGCAGATACGCAGTATTTT
CDR3aa: CAWSVPFLAGVADTQYF

j_gene: TRBJ2-7
v_gene: TRBV5-6
abundance: .
len: 15
d_gene: TRBD1
CDR3nt: TGTGCCAGCAGCTTCAGGGGGCCGCGAACTTACGAGCAGTACTTC
CDR3aa: CASSFRGPRTYEQYF

j_gene: TRBJ1-2
v_gene: TRBV19
abundance: .
len: 13
d_gene: .
CDR3nt: TGTGCCAGTAGTATTGTACAGAGCTATGGCTACACCTTC
CDR3aa: CASSIVQSYGYTF

j_gene: TRBJ2-7
v_gene: TRBV28
abundance: .
len: 14
d_gene: .
CDR3nt: TGTGCCAGCAGTTTTGGGCAGATTCTCTACGAGCAGTACTTC
CDR3aa: CASSFGQILYEQYF